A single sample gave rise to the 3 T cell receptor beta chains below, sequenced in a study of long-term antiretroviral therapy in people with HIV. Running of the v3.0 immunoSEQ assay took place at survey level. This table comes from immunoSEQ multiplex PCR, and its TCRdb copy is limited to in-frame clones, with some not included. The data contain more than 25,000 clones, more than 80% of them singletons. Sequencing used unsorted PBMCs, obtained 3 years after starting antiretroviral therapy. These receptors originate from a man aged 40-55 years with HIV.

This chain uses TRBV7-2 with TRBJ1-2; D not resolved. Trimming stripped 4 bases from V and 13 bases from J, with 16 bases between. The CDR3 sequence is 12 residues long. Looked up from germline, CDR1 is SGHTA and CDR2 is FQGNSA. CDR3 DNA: TGTGCCAGCAGCTACCTGAGGCGCCCCCCCACCTTC. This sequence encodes CASSYLRRPPTF.

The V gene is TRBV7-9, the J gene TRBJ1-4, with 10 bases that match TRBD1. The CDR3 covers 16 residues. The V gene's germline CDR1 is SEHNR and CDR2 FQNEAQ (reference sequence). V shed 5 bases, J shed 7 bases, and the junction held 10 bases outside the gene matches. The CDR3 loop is CASSPRGGDRGEKLFF. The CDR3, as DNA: TGTGCCAGCAGCCCGCGAGGGGGGGACAGGGGTGAAAAACTGTTTTTT.

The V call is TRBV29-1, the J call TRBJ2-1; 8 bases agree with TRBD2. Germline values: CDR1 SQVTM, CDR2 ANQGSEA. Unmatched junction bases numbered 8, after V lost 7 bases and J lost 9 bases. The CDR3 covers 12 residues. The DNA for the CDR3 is TGCAGCGCTCGGGAGGGCCTACTTGAGCAGTTCTTC. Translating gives CSAREGLLEQFF.